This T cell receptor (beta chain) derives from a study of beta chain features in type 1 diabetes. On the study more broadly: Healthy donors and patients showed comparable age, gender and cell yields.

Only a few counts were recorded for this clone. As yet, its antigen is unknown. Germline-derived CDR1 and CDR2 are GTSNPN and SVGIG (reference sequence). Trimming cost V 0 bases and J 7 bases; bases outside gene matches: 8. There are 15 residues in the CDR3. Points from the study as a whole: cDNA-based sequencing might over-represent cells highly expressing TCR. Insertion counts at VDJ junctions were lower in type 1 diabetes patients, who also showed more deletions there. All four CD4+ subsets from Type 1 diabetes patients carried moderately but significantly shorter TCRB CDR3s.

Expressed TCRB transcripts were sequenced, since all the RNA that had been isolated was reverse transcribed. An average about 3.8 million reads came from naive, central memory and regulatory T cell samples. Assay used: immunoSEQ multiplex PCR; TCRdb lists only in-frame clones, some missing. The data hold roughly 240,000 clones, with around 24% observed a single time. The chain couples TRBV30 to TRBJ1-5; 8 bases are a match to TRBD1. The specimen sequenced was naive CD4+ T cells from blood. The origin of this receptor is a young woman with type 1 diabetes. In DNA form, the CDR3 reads TGTGCCTGGAGTGTATCGGGCAGGGGGCCGCAGCCCCAGCATTTT. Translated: CAWSVSGRGPQPQHF.